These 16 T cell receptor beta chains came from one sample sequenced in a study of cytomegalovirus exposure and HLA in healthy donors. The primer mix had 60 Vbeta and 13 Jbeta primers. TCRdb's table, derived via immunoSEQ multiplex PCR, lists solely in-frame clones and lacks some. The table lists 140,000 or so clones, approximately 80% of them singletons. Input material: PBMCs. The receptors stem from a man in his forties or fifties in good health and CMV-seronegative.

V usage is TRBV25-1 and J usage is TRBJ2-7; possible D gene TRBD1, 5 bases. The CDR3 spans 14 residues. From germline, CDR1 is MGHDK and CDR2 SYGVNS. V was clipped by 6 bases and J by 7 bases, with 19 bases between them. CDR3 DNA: TGTGCCAGCAGGCGAGACCAGGGTAAAAGAGAGCAGTACTTC. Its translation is CASRRDQGKREQYF.

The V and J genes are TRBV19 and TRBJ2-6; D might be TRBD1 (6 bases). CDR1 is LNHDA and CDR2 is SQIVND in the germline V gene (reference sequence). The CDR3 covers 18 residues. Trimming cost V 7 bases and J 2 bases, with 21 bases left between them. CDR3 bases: TGTGCCAGTACCCCCAGGGGCCCAGGGTTTCCTGGGGCCAACGTCCTGACTTTC. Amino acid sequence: CASTPRGPGFPGANVLTF.

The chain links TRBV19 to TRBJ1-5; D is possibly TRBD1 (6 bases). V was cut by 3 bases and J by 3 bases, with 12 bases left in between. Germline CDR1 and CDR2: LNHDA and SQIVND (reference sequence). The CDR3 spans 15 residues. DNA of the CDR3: TGTGCCAGTAGTATTTTGGACAGCCTCAATCAGCCCCAGCATTTT. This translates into CASSILDSLNQPQHF.

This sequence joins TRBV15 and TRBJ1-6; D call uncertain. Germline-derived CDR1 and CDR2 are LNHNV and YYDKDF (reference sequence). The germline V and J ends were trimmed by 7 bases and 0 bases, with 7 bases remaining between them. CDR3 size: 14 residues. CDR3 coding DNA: TGTGCCACCACTCGGAGCTCCTATAATTCACCCCTCCACTTT. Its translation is CATTRSSYNSPLHF.

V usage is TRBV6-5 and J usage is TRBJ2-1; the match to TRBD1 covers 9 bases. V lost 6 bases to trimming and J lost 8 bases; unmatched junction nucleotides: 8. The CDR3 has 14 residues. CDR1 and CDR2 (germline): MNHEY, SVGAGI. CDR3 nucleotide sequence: TGTGCCAGCAGCCTCGGACAGGGGCGGGATGAGCAGTTCTTC. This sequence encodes CASSLGQGRDEQFF.

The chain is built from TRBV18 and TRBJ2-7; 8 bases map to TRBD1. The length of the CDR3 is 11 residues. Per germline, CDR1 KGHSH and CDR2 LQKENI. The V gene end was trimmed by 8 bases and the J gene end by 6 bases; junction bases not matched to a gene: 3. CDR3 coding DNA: TGTGCCAGCACCGGACAGGGCGAGCAGTACTTC. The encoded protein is CASTGQGEQYF.

CDR3: CSVQRYLLQGRSYEQYF. CDR3 sequence (DNA): TGCAGCGTTCAACGGTATTTATTACAGGGGCGCTCCTACGAGCAGTACTTC. The chain couples TRBV29-1 to TRBJ2-7; 7 positions match TRBD1. The CDR3 is made up of 17 amino acids. CDR1 SQVTM and CDR2 ANQGSEA come from the germline V gene. Germline trimming cut 5 bases from V and 0 bases from J; bases unmatched to any gene: 16.

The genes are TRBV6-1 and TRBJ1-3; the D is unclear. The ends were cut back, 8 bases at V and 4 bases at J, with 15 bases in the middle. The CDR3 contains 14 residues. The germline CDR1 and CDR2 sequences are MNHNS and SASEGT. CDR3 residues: CASLSVRSGNTIYF. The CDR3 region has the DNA TGTGCCAGCCTGAGTGTGAGATCCGGAAACACCATATATTTT.

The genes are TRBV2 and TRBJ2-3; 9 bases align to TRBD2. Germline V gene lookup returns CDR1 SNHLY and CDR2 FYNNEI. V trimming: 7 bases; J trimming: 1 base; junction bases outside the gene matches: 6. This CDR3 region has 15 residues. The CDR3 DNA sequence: TGTGCCAGCAATCCTAGCGGGGATCGCACAGATACGCAGTATTTT. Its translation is CASNPSGDRTDTQYF. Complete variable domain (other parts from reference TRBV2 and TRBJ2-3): EPEVTQTPSHQVTQMGQEVILRCVPISNHLYFYWYRQILGQKVEFLVSFYNNEISEKSEIFDDQFSVERPDGSNFTLKIRSTKLEDSAMYFCASNPSGDRTDTQYFGPGTRLTVL.

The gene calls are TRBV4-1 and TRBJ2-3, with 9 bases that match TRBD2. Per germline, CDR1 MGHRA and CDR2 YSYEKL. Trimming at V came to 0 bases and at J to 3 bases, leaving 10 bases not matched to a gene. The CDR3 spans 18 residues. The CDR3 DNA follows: TGCGCCAGCAGCCAAGAAGGAGGGACTAGCCGGCCGACAGATACGCAGTATTTT. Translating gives CASSQEGGTSRPTDTQYF.

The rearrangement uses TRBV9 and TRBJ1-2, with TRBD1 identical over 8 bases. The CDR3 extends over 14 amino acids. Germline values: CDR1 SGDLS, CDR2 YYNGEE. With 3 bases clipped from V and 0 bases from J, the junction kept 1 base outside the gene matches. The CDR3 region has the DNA TGTGCCAGCAGCGAGGACAGGGCTAACTATGGCTACACCTTC. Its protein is CASSEDRANYGYTF.

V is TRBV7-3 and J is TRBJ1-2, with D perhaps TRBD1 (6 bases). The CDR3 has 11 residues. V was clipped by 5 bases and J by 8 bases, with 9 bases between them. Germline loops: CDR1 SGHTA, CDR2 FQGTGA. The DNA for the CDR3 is TGTGCCAGCAGCAGTGGACAGGGCTACACCTTC. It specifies CASSSGQGYTF.

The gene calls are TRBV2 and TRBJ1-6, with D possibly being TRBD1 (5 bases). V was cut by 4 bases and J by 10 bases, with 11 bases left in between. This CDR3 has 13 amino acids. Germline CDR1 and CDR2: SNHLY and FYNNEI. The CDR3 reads CASSAGARSPLHF. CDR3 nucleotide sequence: TGTGCCAGCAGTGCTGGGGCCCGATCACCCCTCCACTTT.

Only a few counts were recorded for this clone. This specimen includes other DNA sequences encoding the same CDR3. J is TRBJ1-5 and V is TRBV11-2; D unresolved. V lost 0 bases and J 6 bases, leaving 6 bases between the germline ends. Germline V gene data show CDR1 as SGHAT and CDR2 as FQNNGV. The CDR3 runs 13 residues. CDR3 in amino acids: CASSLDRVQPQHF. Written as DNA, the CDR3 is TGTGCCAGCAGCTTAGATCGGGTTCAGCCCCAGCATTTT.

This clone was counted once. The CDR3: CASSPGRLAEADTQYF. The CDR3 nucleotides are TGCGCCAGCAGTCCCGGTCGACTAGCGGAGGCAGATACGCAGTATTTT. The chain is built from TRBV5-1 and TRBJ2-3; 9 nucleotides align to TRBD2. CDR3 length: 16 amino acids. The V segment lost 5 bases and the J segment 4 bases; nucleotides outside the gene matches: 11. CDR1 is SGHRS, CDR2 YFSETQ, per germline.

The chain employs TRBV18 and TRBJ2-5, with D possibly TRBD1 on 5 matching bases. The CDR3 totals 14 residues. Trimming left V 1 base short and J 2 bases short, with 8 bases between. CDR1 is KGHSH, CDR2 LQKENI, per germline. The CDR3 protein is CASSPRRGQETQYF. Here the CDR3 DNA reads TGTGCCAGCTCACCACGAAGGGGTCAAGAGACCCAGTACTTC.